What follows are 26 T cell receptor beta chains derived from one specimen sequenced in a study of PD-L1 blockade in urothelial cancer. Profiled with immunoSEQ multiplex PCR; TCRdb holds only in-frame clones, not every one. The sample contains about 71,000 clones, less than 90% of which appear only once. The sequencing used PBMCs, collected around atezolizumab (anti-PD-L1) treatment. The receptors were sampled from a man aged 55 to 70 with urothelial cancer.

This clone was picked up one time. CDR3 loop: CASSSGQGTFYEQYF. The CDR3 nucleotides read TGTGCCAGCAGCTCAGGACAGGGGACCTTCTACGAGCAGTACTTC. V gene TRBV7-2 combines with J gene TRBJ2-7; 9 bases agree with TRBD1. This CDR3 spans 15 amino acids. V was clipped by 4 bases and J by 3 bases; unmatched bases: 7. Germline V gives CDR1 SGHTA, CDR2 FQGNSA.

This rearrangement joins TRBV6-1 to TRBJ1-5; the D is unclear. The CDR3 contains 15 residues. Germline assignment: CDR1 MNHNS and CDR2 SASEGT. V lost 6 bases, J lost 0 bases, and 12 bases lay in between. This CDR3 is CASSIRGNSNQPQHF. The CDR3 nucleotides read TGTGCCAGCAGCATCCGAGGGAATAGCAATCAGCCCCAGCATTTT.

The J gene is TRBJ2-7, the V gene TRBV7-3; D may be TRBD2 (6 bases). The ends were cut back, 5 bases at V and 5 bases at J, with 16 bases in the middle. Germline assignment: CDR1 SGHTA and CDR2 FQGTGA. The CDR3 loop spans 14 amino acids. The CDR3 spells CASSMRGDWDEQYF. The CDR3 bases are TGTGCCAGCAGCATGCGCGGGGATTGGGACGAGCAGTACTTC. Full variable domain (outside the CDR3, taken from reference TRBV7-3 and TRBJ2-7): GAGVSQTPSNKVTEKGKYVELRCDPISGHTALYWYRQSLGQGPEFLIYFQGTGAADDSGLPNDRFFAVRPEGSVSTLKIQRTERGDSAVYLCASSMRGDWDEQYFGPGTRLTVT.

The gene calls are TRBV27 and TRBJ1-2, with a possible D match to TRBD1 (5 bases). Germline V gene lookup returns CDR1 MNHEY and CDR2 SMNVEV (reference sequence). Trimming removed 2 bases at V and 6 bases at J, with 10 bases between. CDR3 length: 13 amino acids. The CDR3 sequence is CASSLQGRDGYTF. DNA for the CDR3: TGTGCCAGCAGTTTACAGGGCAGGGATGGCTACACCTTC.

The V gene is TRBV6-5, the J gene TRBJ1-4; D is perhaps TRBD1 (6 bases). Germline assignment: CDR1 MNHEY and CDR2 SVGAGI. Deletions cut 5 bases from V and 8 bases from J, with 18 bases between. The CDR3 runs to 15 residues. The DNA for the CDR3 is TGTGCCAGCAGTGGCGTACAGGGCTTTGGGGAAAAACTGTTTTTT. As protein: CASSGVQGFGEKLFF.

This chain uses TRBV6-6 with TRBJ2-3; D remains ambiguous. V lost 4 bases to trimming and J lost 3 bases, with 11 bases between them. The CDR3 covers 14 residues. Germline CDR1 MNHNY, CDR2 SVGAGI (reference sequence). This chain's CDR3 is CASSSGGSTDTQYF. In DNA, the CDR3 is TGTGCCAGCAGTTCTGGCGGATCTACAGATACGCAGTATTTT.

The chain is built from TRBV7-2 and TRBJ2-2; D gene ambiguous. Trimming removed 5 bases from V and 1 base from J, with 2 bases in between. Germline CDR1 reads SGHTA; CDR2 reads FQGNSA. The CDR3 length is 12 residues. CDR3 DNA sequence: TGTGCCAGCAGCCGGAACACCGGGGAGCTGTTTTTT. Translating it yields CASSRNTGELFF.

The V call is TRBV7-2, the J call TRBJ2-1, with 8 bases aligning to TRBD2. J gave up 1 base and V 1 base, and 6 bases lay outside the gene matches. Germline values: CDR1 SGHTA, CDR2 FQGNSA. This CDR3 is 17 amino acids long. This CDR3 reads CASSLVMGLGSYNEQFF. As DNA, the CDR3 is TGTGCCAGCAGCTTAGTAATGGGACTAGGGTCCTACAATGAGCAGTTCTTC.

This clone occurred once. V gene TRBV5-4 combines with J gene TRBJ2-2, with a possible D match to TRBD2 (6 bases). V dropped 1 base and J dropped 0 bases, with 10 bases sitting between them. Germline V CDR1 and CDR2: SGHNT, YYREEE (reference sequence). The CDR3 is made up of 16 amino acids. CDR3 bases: TGTGCCAGCAGCTTGAGGACTACTGCGAACACCGGGGAGCTGTTTTTT. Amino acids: CASSLRTTANTGELFF. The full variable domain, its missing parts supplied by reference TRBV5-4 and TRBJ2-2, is ETGVTQSPTHLIKTRGQQVTLRCSSQSGHNTVSWYQQALGQGPQFIFQYYREEENGRGNFPPRFSGLQFPNYSSELNVNALELDDSALYLCASSLRTTANTGELFFGEGSRLTVL.

The CDR3 is CASSYRGTGEAFF. In DNA, the CDR3 is TGTGCCAGCAGTTACAGGGGGACAGGTGAAGCTTTCTTT. This chain uses TRBV6-6 with TRBJ1-1, with 8 nucleotides matching TRBD1. Germline V gene sequence: CDR1 MNHNY, CDR2 SVGAGI (reference sequence). J lost 7 bases, V lost 2 bases, and 3 bases had no gene match. There are 13 residues in the CDR3.

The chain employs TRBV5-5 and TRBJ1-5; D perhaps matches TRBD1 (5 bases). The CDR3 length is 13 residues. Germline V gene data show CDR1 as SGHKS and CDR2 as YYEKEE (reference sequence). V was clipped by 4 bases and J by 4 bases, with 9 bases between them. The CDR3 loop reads CASSRGPNQPQHF. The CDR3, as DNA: TGTGCCAGCAGCAGGGGCCCGAATCAGCCCCAGCATTTT. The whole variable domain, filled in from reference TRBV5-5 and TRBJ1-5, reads DAGVTQSPTHLIKTRGQQVTLRCSPISGHKSVSWYQQVLGQGPQFIFQYYEKEERGRGNFPDRFSARQFPNYSSELNVNALLLGDSALYLCASSRGPNQPQHFGDGTRLSIL.

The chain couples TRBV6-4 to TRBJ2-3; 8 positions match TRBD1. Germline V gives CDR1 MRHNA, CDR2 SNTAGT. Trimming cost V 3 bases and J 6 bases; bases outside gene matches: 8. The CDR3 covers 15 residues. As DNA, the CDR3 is TGTGCCAGCAGTGAGTCGACAGGGGCAGGGGATACGCAGTATTTT. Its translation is CASSESTGAGDTQYF.

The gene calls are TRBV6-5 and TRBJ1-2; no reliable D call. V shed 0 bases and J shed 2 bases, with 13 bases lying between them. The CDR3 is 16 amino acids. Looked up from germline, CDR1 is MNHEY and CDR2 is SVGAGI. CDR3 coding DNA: TGTGCCAGCAGTTACTCATCCGAGGCAGAGAACTATGGCTACACCTTC. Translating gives CASSYSSEAENYGYTF.

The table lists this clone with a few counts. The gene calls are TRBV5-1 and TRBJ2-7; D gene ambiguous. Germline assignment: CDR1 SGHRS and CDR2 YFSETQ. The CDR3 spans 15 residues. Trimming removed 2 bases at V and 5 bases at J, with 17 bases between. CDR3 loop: CASSFSPGNADEQYF. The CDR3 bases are TGCGCCAGCAGCTTCTCTCCAGGTAACGCAGACGAGCAGTACTTC.

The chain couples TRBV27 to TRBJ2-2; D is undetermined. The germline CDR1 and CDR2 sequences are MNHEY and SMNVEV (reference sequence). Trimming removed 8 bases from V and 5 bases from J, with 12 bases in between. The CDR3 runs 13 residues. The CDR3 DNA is TGTGCCAGCTGTTCTACTTATACCGGGGAGCTGTTTTTT. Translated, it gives CASCSTYTGELFF.

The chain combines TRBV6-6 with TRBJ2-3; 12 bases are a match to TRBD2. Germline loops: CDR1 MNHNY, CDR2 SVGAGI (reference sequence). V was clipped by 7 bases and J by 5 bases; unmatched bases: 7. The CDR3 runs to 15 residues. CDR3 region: CASTPSGRARDTQYF. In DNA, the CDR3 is TGTGCCAGCACCCCTAGCGGGAGGGCCAGAGATACGCAGTATTTT.

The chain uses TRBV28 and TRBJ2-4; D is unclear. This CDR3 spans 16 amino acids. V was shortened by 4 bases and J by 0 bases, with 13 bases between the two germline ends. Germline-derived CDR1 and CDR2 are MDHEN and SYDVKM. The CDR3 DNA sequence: TGTGCCAGCAGTTACCAAACACCCGTAGCCAAAAACATTCAGTACTTC. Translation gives CASSYQTPVAKNIQYF.

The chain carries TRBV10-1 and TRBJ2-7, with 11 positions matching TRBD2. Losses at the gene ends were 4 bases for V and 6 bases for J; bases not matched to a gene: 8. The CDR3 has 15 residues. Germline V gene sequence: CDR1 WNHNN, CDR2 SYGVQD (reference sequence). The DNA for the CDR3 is TGCGCCAGCAGTGTAGCGGGAGGGCCTCAGTGCGAGCAGTACTTC. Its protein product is CASSVAGGPQCEQYF.

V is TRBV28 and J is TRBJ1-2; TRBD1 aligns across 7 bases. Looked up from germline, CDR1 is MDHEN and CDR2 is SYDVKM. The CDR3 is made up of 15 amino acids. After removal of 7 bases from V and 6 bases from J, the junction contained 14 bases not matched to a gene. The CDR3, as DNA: TGTGCCAGCACTGTAAACCGGGACAGACCCCATGGCTACACCTTC. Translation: CASTVNRDRPHGYTF.

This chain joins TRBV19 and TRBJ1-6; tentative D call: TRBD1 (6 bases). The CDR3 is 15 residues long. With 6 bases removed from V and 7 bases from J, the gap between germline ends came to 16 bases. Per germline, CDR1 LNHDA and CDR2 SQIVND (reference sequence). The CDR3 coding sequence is TGTGCCAGTAGCTACCAACAGGGACGGAATTCACCCCTCCACTTT. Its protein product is CASSYQQGRNSPLHF. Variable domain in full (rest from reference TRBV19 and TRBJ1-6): DGGITQSPKYLFRKEGQNVTLSCEQNLNHDAMYWYRQDPGQGLRLIYYSQIVNDFQKGDIAEGYSVSREKKESFPLTVTSAQKNPTAFYLCASSYQQGRNSPLHFGNGTRLTVT.

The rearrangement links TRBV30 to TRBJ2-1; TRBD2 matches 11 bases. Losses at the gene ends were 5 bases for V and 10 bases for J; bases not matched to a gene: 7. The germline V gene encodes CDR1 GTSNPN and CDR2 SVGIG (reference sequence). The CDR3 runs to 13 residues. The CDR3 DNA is TGTGCCTGGCTGACTAGCGGGGTTCGGGAGCAGTTCTTC. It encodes CAWLTSGVREQFF.

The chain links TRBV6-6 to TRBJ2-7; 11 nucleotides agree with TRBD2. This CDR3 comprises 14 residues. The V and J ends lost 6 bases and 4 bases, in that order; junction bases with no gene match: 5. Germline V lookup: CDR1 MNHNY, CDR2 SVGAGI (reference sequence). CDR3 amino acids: CASRPTSGSYEQYF. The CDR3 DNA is TGTGCCAGCAGGCCTACTAGCGGGAGTTACGAGCAGTACTTC.

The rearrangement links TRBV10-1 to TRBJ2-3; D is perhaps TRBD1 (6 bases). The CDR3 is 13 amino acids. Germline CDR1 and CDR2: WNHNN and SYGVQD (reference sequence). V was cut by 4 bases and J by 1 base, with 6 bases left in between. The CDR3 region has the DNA TGCGCCAGCAGTGGACAGGGCACAGATACGCAGTATTTT. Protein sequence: CASSGQGTDTQYF.

CDR3 amino acids: CASSFGGQGGMNTEAFF. For the CDR3, the DNA is TGCGCCAGCAGCTTCGGCGGCCAGGGAGGAATGAACACTGAAGCTTTCTTT. The chain links TRBV5-1 to TRBJ1-1, with D perhaps matching TRBD1 (5 bases). This CDR3 is 17 amino acids long. The V and J ends lost 2 bases and 0 bases respectively, with 17 bases between them. Germline V gene data show CDR1 as SGHRS and CDR2 as YFSETQ.

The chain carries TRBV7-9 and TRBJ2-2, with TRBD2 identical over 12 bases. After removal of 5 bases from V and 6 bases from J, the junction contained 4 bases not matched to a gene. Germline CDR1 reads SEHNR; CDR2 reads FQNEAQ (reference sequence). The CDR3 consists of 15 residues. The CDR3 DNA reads TGTGCCAGCAGCCGGACTAGCGGGATTTCCGGGGAGCTGTTTTTT. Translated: CASSRTSGISGELFF.

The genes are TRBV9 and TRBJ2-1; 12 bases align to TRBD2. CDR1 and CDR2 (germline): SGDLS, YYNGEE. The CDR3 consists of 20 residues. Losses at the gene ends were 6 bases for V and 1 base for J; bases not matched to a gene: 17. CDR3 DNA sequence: TGTGCCAGCAATCCTCTCGGGACTAGCGGGCCTGGAAAGTCCTACAATGAGCAGTTCTTC. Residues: CASNPLGTSGPGKSYNEQFF. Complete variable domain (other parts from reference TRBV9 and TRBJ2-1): DSGVTQTPKHLITATGQRVTLRCSPRSGDLSVYWYQQSLDQGLQFLIQYYNGEERAKGNILERFSAQQFPDLHSELNLSSLELGDSALYFCASNPLGTSGPGKSYNEQFFGPGTRLTVL.